This T cell receptor beta chain was sequenced during a study of shared clonotypes between healthy human individuals. Sequenced by immunoSEQ multiplex PCR; TCRdb stores in-frame clones only, minus some. Here the sample spans 2 million to 2.5 million clones, just over 90% being singletons. The CDR3 is 15 amino acids. Germline V gene data show CDR1 as MNHEY and CDR2 as SVGAGI. V was trimmed by 1 base and J by 5 bases, leaving 14 bases between them. V is TRBV6-5 and J is TRBJ1-1; weak D call: TRBD1 (6 bases). The sequence came from a young man in good health. Some clones in this sample may be carry-over from other donors' samples. Material: naive CD4+ T cells from PBMCs. Subset: CD45RA+ positively selected. The CDR3: CASSYWGPYETEAFF. The DNA of the CDR3 is TGTGCCAGCAGTTACTGGGGGCCCTACGAGACTGAAGCTTTCTTT.